The next 4 T cell receptor beta chains were all read from a single sample in a study of regulatory T cells in long-lasting Graves disease. Regarding time point: newly diagnosed GD, antithyroid drugs for less than 3 months. Extracted RNA from PBMCs served as the source of the TCR library. Construction of the TCR beta libraries employed iRepertoire HTBI primers in conjunction with Arm-PCR of CDR3 regions. MiXCR, run by TCRdb on the multiplex PCR reads, gives a single entry per CDR3 protein. The sample shows about 420,000 distinct CDR3 sequences, roughly 15% of them seen only once. This same sample was also part of a study on T cells in Graves' hyperthyroidism and ophthalmopathy.

The material was peripheral blood mononuclear cells (PBMCs), obtained at new diagnosis, from a patient treated with antithyroid drugs. These receptors were collected from a woman aged 18-30 years with Graves disease.

This clonotype was observed at least ten times. The J gene is TRBJ1-5, the V gene TRBV28; the D is unclear. Germline V CDR1 and CDR2: MDHEN, SYDVKM. Trimming removed 5 bases at V and 0 bases at J, with 11 bases between. This CDR3 has 15 residues. CDR3 amino acids: CASSRLRGSNQPQHF. CDR3 nucleotide sequence: TGTGCCAGCAGTAGACTCCGGGGTAGCAATCAGCCCCAGCATTTT.

Many counts were recorded for this clonotype. The chain uses TRBV30 and TRBJ2-3; D call uncertain. The CDR3 extends over 10 amino acids. The germline V and J ends were trimmed by 3 bases and 6 bases, with 4 bases remaining between them. The germline V gene has CDR1 GTSNPN and CDR2 SVGIG (reference sequence). The CDR3 DNA reads as TGTGCCTGGAGGGGGGATACGCAGTATTTT. It encodes CAWRGDTQYF.

This clonotype was picked up many times. The chain carries TRBV28 and TRBJ2-3, with D perhaps matching TRBD1 (5 bases). The CDR3 spans 16 residues. Germline loops: CDR1 MDHEN, CDR2 SYDVKM. Deletions cut 7 bases from V and 6 bases from J, with 23 bases between. CDR3 DNA sequence: TGTGCCAGCACCATGGATGGGGCGTGGGGTCGGGATACGCAGTATTTT. Translation: CASTMDGAWGRDTQYF.

This clonotype was observed many times. The chain couples TRBV28 to TRBJ2-5; a weak D match, TRBD2 (7 bases). The CDR3 is 13 residues long. Per germline, CDR1 MDHEN and CDR2 SYDVKM. Trimming shortened V by 3 bases and J by 4 bases, and 9 bases separated the two germline ends. CDR3 protein: CASSFGGPETQYF. The CDR3 coding sequence is TGTGCCAGCAGTTTCGGGGGGCCAGAGACCCAGTACTTC.